One and the same sample provided the 5 T cell receptor beta chains below, sequenced in a study of vaccination and CD4 T cells after COVID-19. Described treatment: roughly nine-day PBMC culture with coronavirus spike peptide pools or control peptides (ViraFEST assay). The assay that was used to sequence DNA from cultured CD4+ T cells was the Oncomine TCR Beta short-read assay. TCRdb re-derived calls from the PCR reads in MiXCR, one entry per CDR3 protein. Here the sample spans 10,000 to 11,000 distinct CDR3 sequences, approximately 25% being singletons. These receptors' targets are unknown. Sample: CD4+ T cells from blood, cultured in vitro, taken after SARS-CoV-2 vaccination. These receptors all come from a human donor who had recovered from COVID-19.

This clonotype is categorized as medium-sized (0.01 to 0.1%). V usage is TRBV7-2 and J usage is TRBJ1-5; the D gene is possibly TRBD1 (6 bases). V was trimmed by 5 bases and J by 7 bases, leaving 15 bases between them. This CDR3 spans 14 amino acids. The germline CDR1 and CDR2 sequences are SGHTA and FQGNSA. The CDR3 DNA follows: TGTGCCAGCAGCCCCCCCGGGACAAAGCAGCCCCAGCATTTT. This codes for CASSPPGTKQPQHF.

This clonotype is labeled as medium-sized (0.01 to 0.1%). V and J are TRBV7-6 and TRBJ1-5; D gene uncertain. The germline gives CDR1 SGHVS, CDR2 FNYEAQ. Deletions cut 2 bases from V and 4 bases from J, with 6 bases between. There are 13 residues in the CDR3. Here the CDR3 reads CASSLSENQPQHF. The CDR3 DNA sequence: TGTGCCAGCAGCTTATCGGAAAATCAGCCCCAGCATTTT.

This clonotype was observed a handful of times. The chain is built from TRBV20-1 and TRBJ1-2; 8 nucleotides agree with TRBD1. Germline V gene sequence: CDR1 DFQATT, CDR2 SNEGSKA (reference sequence). With V trimmed by 3 bases and J by 6 bases, 12 bases remained unmatched. This CDR3 comprises 15 residues. Here the CDR3 reads CSASRPGTGEDGYTF. Written as DNA, the CDR3 is TGCAGTGCTAGCCGTCCCGGGACAGGTGAGGATGGCTACACCTTC.

This rearrangement joins TRBV6-1 to TRBJ2-3; D is ambiguous. CDR1 is MNHNS, CDR2 SASEGT, per germline. CDR3 size: 14 residues. The ends were cut back, 1 base at V and 6 bases at J, with 11 bases in the middle. In DNA, the CDR3 is TGTGCCAGCAGTGAAGAGGCTAGGGTGGATACGCAGTATTTT. Its protein product is CASSEEARVDTQYF.

The chain joins TRBV2 to TRBJ1-5; unclear D gene. Trimming stripped 1 base from V and 5 bases from J, with 6 bases between. Germline lookup yields CDR1 SNHLY and CDR2 FYNNEI. The CDR3 covers 13 residues. Written as DNA, the CDR3 is TGTGCCAGCAGTGAAGAGGTAGATCAGCCCCAGCATTTT. This codes for CASSEEVDQPQHF.